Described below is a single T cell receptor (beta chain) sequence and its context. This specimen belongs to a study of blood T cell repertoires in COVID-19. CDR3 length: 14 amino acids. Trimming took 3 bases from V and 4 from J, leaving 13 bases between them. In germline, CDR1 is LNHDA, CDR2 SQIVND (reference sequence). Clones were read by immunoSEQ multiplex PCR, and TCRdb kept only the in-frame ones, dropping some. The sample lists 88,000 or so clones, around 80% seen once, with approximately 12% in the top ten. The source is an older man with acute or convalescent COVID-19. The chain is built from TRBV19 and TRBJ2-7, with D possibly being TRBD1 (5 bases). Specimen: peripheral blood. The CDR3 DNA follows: TGTGCCAGTAGTATCGGACAAAGAATTTACGAGCAGTACTTC. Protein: CASSIGQRIYEQYF.